A single sample is the source of the 30 T cell receptor beta chains below, sequenced in a study of blood T cells in healthy people across ages. Combining a sample-barcoded 5' primer with a J-beta primer mix, a second PCR ran for 7 to 11 cycles. Each CDR3 protein is one row after TCRdb ran MiXCR on the 5' RACE reads. Seen here are 600,000 to 900,000 distinct CDR3 sequences, 20% to 30% observed once, and the top ten hold about 3%. The data were also submitted as part of a second study, on T cells of mothers and their children.

Sequenced sample: blood. All receptors derive from a boy aged 5-17 years in good health.

This chain joins TRBV28 and TRBJ1-4; D gene unclear. The CDR3 runs 16 residues. V shed 2 bases and J shed 0 bases, with 10 bases lying between them. Germline CDR1 reads MDHEN; CDR2 reads SYDVKM. This CDR3 is CASSLPSFATNEKLFF. CDR3 sequence (DNA): TGTGCCAGCAGTTTACCTAGCTTCGCAACTAATGAAAAACTGTTTTTT.

This clonotype was seen more than once but under ten times. This rearrangement joins TRBV5-6 to TRBJ2-5; maybe TRBD2 (6 bases). The V end lost 0 bases, the J end lost 2 bases, and 11 bases lay between the germline ends. This CDR3 spans 15 amino acids. The V gene's germline CDR1 is SGHDT and CDR2 YYEEEE. The CDR3 DNA sequence: TGTGCCAGCAGCTTGGCGTGGGGGGAACAAGAGACCCAGTACTTC. Translation gives CASSLAWGEQETQYF.

Concerning this clonotype: Since no conserved phenylalanine or tryptophan closes the CDR3, a read error is the likely cause. The CDR3: CAMRGGANTEAFS. As DNA, the CDR3 is TGTGCCATGAGAGGGGGCGCGAACACTGAAGCTTTCTCT. The chain employs TRBV10-3 and TRBJ1-1; 7 nucleotides match TRBD1. V gave up 9 bases and J gave up 1 base; unmatched junction bases: 5. CDR3 length: 13 amino acids. Germline V gene data show CDR1 as ENHRY and CDR2 as SYGVKD.

This clonotype was detected many times. The chain couples TRBV29-1 to TRBJ1-4; D is perhaps TRBD1 (5 bases). There are 14 residues in the CDR3. CDR1 and CDR2 from the germline V gene are SQVTM and ANQGSEA. The V gene lost 2 bases and the J gene lost 7 bases, with 14 bases spanning the gap. For the CDR3, the DNA is TGCAGCGTTGAAACGGGGACCCAAGGTGAAAAACTGTTTTTT. Amino acid sequence: CSVETGTQGEKLFF.

This chain uses TRBV13 with TRBJ2-7, with TRBD1 matching 8 bases. Germline lookup yields CDR1 PRHDT and CDR2 FYEKMQ (reference sequence). The trim removed 2 bases at V and 5 bases at J, leaving 8 bases unmatched. This CDR3 has 15 amino acids. CDR3 loop: CASSLRRTGKHEQYF. The CDR3 DNA reads as TGTGCCAGCAGCTTACGGCGGACAGGGAAACACGAGCAGTACTTC.

The CDR3 loop reads CAISEDTSSYGYTF. The CDR3 DNA reads TGTGCCATCAGTGAGGACACTTCTAGCTATGGCTACACCTTC. The chain links TRBV10-3 to TRBJ1-2, with D unclear. V was pared by 2 bases and J by 4 bases, with 11 bases between. This CDR3 comprises 14 residues. Germline V gene data show CDR1 as ENHRY and CDR2 as SYGVKD.

The chain joins TRBV28 to TRBJ2-5; tentative D call: TRBD2 (9 bases). TRBJ2-7 matches the DNA end more closely, so the J call is doubtful. The CDR3 totals 15 residues. Per the germline V gene, CDR1 is MDHEN and CDR2 is SYDVKM. The DNA for the CDR3 is TGTGCCAGCAGTTTTTATGCGGGGGGGACAGGCGAGCAGTACTTC. It encodes CASSFYAGGTGEQYF.

This clonotype occurred a few times. The V and J genes are TRBV7-9 and TRBJ2-1, with TRBD1 matching over 9 bases. V lost 5 bases to trimming and J lost 4 bases; unmatched junction nucleotides: 3. Germline V CDR1 and CDR2: SEHNR, FQNEAQ (reference sequence). The length of the CDR3 is 14 residues. CDR3 amino acids: CASSRTGVYNEQFF. For the CDR3, the DNA is TGTGCCAGCAGCAGGACAGGGGTTTACAATGAGCAGTTCTTC.

The chain employs TRBV6-5 and TRBJ2-5, with 8 nucleotides matching TRBD2. The length of the CDR3 is 14 residues. Per the germline V gene, CDR1 is MNHEY and CDR2 is SVGAGI. V lost 0 bases and J lost 5; bases outside the gene matches: 2. The CDR3 loop is CASSYSRGGETQYF. As DNA, the CDR3 is TGTGCCAGCAGTTACTCCCGGGGGGGCGAGACCCAGTACTTC.

This clonotype has more than one count but fewer than ten. The genes are TRBV20-1 and TRBJ2-7, with D maybe TRBD2 (6 bases). There are 12 residues in the CDR3. In germline, CDR1 is DFQATT, CDR2 SNEGSKA (reference sequence). V lost 1 base and J lost 3, with 7 bases in between. CDR3 sequence: CSARGLGYEQYF. CDR3 nucleotides: TGCAGTGCTAGAGGACTAGGCTACGAGCAGTACTTC.

This chain links TRBV15 with TRBJ1-2, with D maybe TRBD1 (5 bases). Deletions cut 4 bases from V and 5 bases from J, with 14 bases between. The CDR3 is 14 amino acids. Germline V lookup: CDR1 LNHNV, CDR2 YYDKDF (reference sequence). CDR3 protein: CATSTQRGPYGYTF. In DNA, the CDR3 is TGTGCCACCAGCACACAGAGGGGACCTTATGGCTACACCTTC.

This clonotype was detected only a few times. This chain connects TRBV7-2 to TRBJ2-5; either TRBD1 or TRBD2 may fit D (5 bases each). Trimming pared 3 bases from V and 0 bases from J, leaving 8 bases between. The CDR3 runs to 14 residues. CDR1 is SGHTA and CDR2 is FQGNSA in the germline V gene. CDR3 sequence (DNA): TGTGCCAGCAGCTTCTGGGGGAACCAAGAGACCCAGTACTTC. Residues: CASSFWGNQETQYF.

The chain combines TRBV2 with TRBJ1-6; weak D call: TRBD1 (5 bases). The CDR3 runs 15 residues. V lost 3 bases and J lost 4, with 10 bases in between. The germline CDR1 and CDR2 sequences are SNHLY and FYNNEI. This CDR3 reads CASSDLGVYNSPLHF. The CDR3 DNA reads as TGTGCCAGCAGTGATCTGGGGGTTTATAATTCACCCCTCCACTTT.

The chain carries TRBV5-1 and TRBJ2-2, with TRBD1 matching over 12 bases. The CDR3 sequence is 17 residues long. The germline gives CDR1 SGHRS, CDR2 YFSETQ. The ends lost 4 bases at V and 3 bases at J; junction bases unmatched: 7. The CDR3 DNA reads as TGCGCCAGCAGCCCCCGGGACAGGGGGCTGGACACCGGGGAGCTGTTTTTT. Protein: CASSPRDRGLDTGELFF.

This clonotype was seen only a few times. The chain employs TRBV7-2 and TRBJ2-5, with 13 bases matching TRBD2. CDR1 and CDR2 (germline): SGHTA, FQGNSA. The length of the CDR3 is 15 residues. V lost 1 base and J lost 7; bases outside the gene matches: 3. The CDR3 sequence: CASSLGTSGGTTQYF. DNA for the CDR3: TGTGCCAGCAGCTTAGGGACTAGCGGGGGAACGACCCAGTACTTC.

Concerning this clonotype: Relative to the germline gene, one junction end is altered; a read error may explain this. The chain couples TRBV10-3 to TRBJ2-1; D ambiguous. CDR3 length: 13 amino acids. The germline V gene encodes CDR1 ENHRY and CDR2 SYGVKD. CDR3 protein: CAISEGVYNGQFF. The CDR3, as DNA: TGTGCCATCAGTGAGGGGGTTTATAATGGGCAGTTCTTC.

The chain has TRBV4-1 and TRBJ2-1, with a weak D call TRBD2 (5 bases). CDR3 size: 16 residues. The V gene's germline CDR1 is MGHRA and CDR2 YSYEKL. Trimming pared 3 bases from V and 4 bases from J, leaving 16 bases between. The CDR3 loop reads CASSHPRDPVYNEQFF. CDR3 coding DNA: TGCGCCAGCAGCCATCCCCGGGATCCCGTATACAATGAGCAGTTCTTC.

DNA for the CDR3: TGCGCCAGCAGCCAGCTAGCGGGGGGAGGAAATGAGCAGTTCTTC. Its protein is CASSQLAGGGNEQFF. The V call is TRBV4-1, the J call TRBJ2-5; the match to TRBD2 covers 11 bases. The J call is doubtful: the DNA matches TRBJ2-1 better. This CDR3 is built from 15 residues. The V gene's germline CDR1 is MGHRA and CDR2 YSYEKL.

CDR3 nucleotides: TGTGCCACTTTCCGGGACAGGGGACCTCAAAACATTCAGTACTTC. Encoded protein: CATFRDRGPQNIQYF. V is TRBV6-1 and J is TRBJ2-4, with 10 positions matching TRBD1. The CDR3 is 15 amino acids. V trimming: 10 bases; J trimming: 5 bases; junction bases outside the gene matches: 11. The V gene's germline CDR1 is MNHNS and CDR2 SASEGT.

The rearrangement joins TRBV6-6 to TRBJ2-6; maybe TRBD1 (5 bases). CDR1 is MNHNY, CDR2 SVGAGI, per germline (reference sequence). V was trimmed by 6 bases and J by 0 bases, leaving 9 bases between them. This CDR3 is built from 15 residues. The CDR3 is CASRTGFSGANVLTF. CDR3 in DNA: TGTGCCAGCAGAACAGGATTCTCTGGGGCCAACGTCCTGACTTTC.

A single count supports this clonotype. This chain connects TRBV11-2 to TRBJ2-5; either TRBD1 or TRBD2 may supply D (6 bases each). This CDR3 is 15 amino acids long. Germline CDR1 and CDR2: SGHAT and FQNNGV. Trimming stripped 7 bases from V and 11 bases from J, with 26 bases between. Written as DNA, the CDR3 is TGTGCCAGCACCCTAGGGGGGACAATTTTTCCTGAGCAGTACTTC. Translation: CASTLGGTIFPEQYF.

The chain is built from TRBV5-1 and TRBJ2-7; D is possibly TRBD1 or TRBD2 (5 bases each). CDR3 length: 13 amino acids. Germline values: CDR1 SGHRS, CDR2 YFSETQ. Trimming took 5 bases from V and 2 from J, leaving 11 bases between them. CDR3 sequence reads: CASSGGMPYEQYF. The CDR3 DNA reads as TGCGCCAGCAGTGGGGGTATGCCCTACGAGCAGTACTTC.

This clonotype was found a few times. V gene TRBV27 combines with J gene TRBJ1-4; 7 bases line up with TRBD1. The germline V gene encodes CDR1 MNHEY and CDR2 SMNVEV (reference sequence). Losses at the gene ends were 3 bases for V and 8 bases for J; bases not matched to a gene: 15. The CDR3 is 17 amino acids. Written as DNA, the CDR3 is TGTGCCAGCAGTTTGGGGGGACAGCGGGGGCGGAGAGAAAAACTGTTTTTT. Residues: CASSLGGQRGRREKLFF.

The chain has TRBV20-1 and TRBJ2-5; TRBD2 aligns across 8 bases. With V trimmed by 7 bases and J by 4 bases, 14 bases remained unmatched. Looked up from germline, CDR1 is DFQATT and CDR2 is SNEGSKA (reference sequence). The CDR3 length is 15 residues. This CDR3 is CSVHESRGALETQYF. The CDR3 nucleotides are TGCAGTGTTCACGAGTCGCGGGGGGCCCTAGAGACCCAGTACTTC.

This sequence joins TRBV7-3 and TRBJ2-4; D perhaps matches TRBD1 (5 bases). V lost 3 bases, J lost 15 bases, and 9 bases lay in between. This CDR3 contains 10 residues. Germline values: CDR1 SGHTA, CDR2 FQGTGA. CDR3 nucleotide sequence: TGTGCCAGCAGCTTGTGCGACAGGTACTTC. Encoded protein: CASSLCDRYF.

In its sample, this clonotype was seen many times. The V gene is TRBV5-1, the J gene TRBJ1-1; the D gene is possibly TRBD1 (5 bases). CDR3 length: 15 residues. With 0 bases removed from V and 0 bases from J, the gap between germline ends came to 9 bases. Germline V gene sequence: CDR1 SGHRS, CDR2 YFSETQ. CDR3 amino acids: CASSLGQGLNTEAFF. CDR3 nucleotides: TGCGCCAGCAGCTTGGGGCAGGGACTGAACACTGAAGCTTTCTTT.

This clonotype has just one count. The junction differs from germline at one of its ends, possibly a read error. The chain joins TRBV12-3 or TRBV12-4 to TRBJ1-1; TRBD1 is a possible D gene (6 bases). The CDR3 is 15 amino acids. As DNA, the CDR3 is TGTGCCAGCAGGATCCGCGGGGGGCGGAACACTGAAGCTCTCTTT. It codes for CASRIRGGRNTEALF.

The chain has TRBV27 and TRBJ2-5; perhaps TRBD2 as D (5 bases). Trimming took 2 bases from V and 2 from J, leaving 12 bases between them. Germline V gene sequence: CDR1 MNHEY, CDR2 SMNVEV (reference sequence). CDR3 length: 15 amino acids. The CDR3 DNA is TGTGCCAGCAGTTTAACCCCCCGCGGGCAAGAGACCCAGTACTTC. It translates to CASSLTPRGQETQYF.

The chain combines TRBV6-5 with TRBJ2-2; the match to TRBD1 covers 9 bases. This CDR3 is 15 amino acids long. Germline V gene lookup returns CDR1 MNHEY and CDR2 SVGAGI. Trimming at V came to 5 bases and at J to 5 bases, leaving 6 bases not matched to a gene. CDR3 loop: CASSVTGGETGELFF. As DNA, the CDR3 is TGTGCCAGCAGTGTTACAGGGGGCGAGACCGGGGAGCTGTTTTTT.

This clonotype was observed a handful of times. The V and J genes are TRBV20-1 and TRBJ2-5; D is perhaps TRBD2 (5 bases). V shed 3 bases and J shed 5 bases, with 7 bases lying between them. Germline V lookup: CDR1 DFQATT, CDR2 SNEGSKA (reference sequence). The CDR3 length is 11 residues. The CDR3: CSARREETQYF. DNA of the CDR3: TGCAGTGCTAGGAGGGAGGAGACCCAGTACTTC.